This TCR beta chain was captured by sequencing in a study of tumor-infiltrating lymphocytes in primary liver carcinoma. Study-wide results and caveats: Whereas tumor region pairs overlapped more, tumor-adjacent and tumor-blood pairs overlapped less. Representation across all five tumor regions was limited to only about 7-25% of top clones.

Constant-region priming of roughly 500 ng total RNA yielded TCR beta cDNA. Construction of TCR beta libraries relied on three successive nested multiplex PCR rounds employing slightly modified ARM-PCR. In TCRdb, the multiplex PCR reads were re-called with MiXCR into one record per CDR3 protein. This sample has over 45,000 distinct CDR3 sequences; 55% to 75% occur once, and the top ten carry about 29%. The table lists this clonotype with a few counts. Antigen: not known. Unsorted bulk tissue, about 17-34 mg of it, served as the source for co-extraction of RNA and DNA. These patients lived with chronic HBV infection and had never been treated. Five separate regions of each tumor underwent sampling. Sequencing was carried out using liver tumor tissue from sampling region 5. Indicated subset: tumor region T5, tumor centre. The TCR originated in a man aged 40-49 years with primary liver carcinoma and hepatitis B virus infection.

CDR3 sequence reads: CASSSRTTVTDTQYF. CDR3 bases: TGTGCCAGCAGTTCTCGGACTACAGTCACAGATACGCAGTATTTT. The V call is TRBV6-1, the J call TRBJ2-3, with D possibly matching TRBD2 (6 bases). The CDR3 length is 15 residues. The germline V gene has CDR1 MNHNS and CDR2 SASEGT. Trimming shortened V by 5 bases and J by 2 bases, and 14 bases separated the two germline ends.